Many counts were recorded for the clone carrying this T cell receptor beta chain. The CDR3 loop spans 19 amino acids. Trimming took 3 bases from V and 0 from J; bases not matched to a gene: 6. Germline lookup yields CDR1 SGHTA and CDR2 FQGNSA. TCRdb reprocessed the RT-PCR reads via MiXCR and lists one record per CDR3 protein. The sample includes 650,000 to 800,000 distinct CDR3 sequences, approximately 14% of them seen just once. The chain links TRBV7-2 to TRBJ2-1; 15 nucleotides align to TRBD2. The TCR sequence derives from a female donor in good health, serving as a healthy control. Sequencing input: memory CD4+ T cells from blood. CDR3 protein: CASSFYGLAGGNSYNEQFF. The CDR3 coding sequence is TGTGCCAGCAGCTTCTATGGACTAGCGGGAGGGAACTCCTACAATGAGCAGTTCTTC.